This T cell receptor beta chain was documented in a study of T cells after yellow fever vaccination. With regard to this clonotype: Antigen specificity is unknown.

Whole-study results and caveats: Most primary-vaccination clones recurred post-booster (roughly 96% CD4, 85% to 90% CD8).

TCRdb used MiXCR to reprocess the 5' RACE reads, holding one entry per CDR3 protein. The sample has hundreds of thousands of distinct CDR3 sequences, under 20% seen once. This TCR came from a young man who received the YFV17D yellow fever vaccine. This specimen consisted of PBMCs, obtained before the yellow fever booster vaccination.

The CDR3 spells CASSILIGGSSYNEQFF. The CDR3 DNA follows: TGTGCCAGCAGCATTCTTATCGGGGGGAGCTCCTACAATGAGCAGTTCTTC. The J gene is TRBJ2-1, the V gene TRBV14; 7 bases map to TRBD2. The CDR3 is 17 amino acids. Germline V gene data show CDR1 as SGHDN and CDR2 as FVKESK. V was clipped by 5 bases and J by 0 bases; unmatched bases: 10.